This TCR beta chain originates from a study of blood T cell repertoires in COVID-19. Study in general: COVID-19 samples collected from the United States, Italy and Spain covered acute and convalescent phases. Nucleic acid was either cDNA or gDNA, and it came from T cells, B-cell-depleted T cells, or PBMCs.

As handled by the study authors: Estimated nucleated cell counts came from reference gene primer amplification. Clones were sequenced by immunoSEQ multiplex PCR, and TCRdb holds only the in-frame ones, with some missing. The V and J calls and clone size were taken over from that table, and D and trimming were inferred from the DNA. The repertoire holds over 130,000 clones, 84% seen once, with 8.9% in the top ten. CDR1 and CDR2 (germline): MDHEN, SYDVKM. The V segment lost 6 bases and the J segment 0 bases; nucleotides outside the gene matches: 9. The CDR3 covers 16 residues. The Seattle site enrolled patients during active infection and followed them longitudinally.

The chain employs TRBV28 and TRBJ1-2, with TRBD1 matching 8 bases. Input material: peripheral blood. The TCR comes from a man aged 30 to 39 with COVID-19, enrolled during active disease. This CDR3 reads CASSRRQGLANYGYTF. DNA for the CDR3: TGTGCCAGCAGCCGCCGACAGGGGTTAGCTAACTATGGCTACACCTTC.